These 19 T cell receptor beta chains share one sample of origin, sequenced in a study of T cell repertoires in cytomegalovirus infection. In TCRdb, the reads were re-called with MiXCR into one record per CDR3 protein. Of 200,000 to 250,000 distinct CDR3 sequences in the sample, 6.5% were seen once. The specimen was PBMCs. The origin of the receptors is a human donor in good health (CMV status not recorded). Some clones in this sample may be carry-over from other donors' samples.

This clonotype was counted ten times or more. The chain has TRBV6-2 or TRBV6-3 and TRBJ2-3, with TRBD2 identical over 9 bases. The germline V gene has CDR1 MNHEY and CDR2 SVGEGT. The ends lost 5 bases at V and 2 bases at J; junction bases unmatched: 5. This CDR3 is built from 15 residues. The CDR3 reads CASSETSGYTDTQYF. CDR3 DNA: TGTGCCAGCAGTGAGACTAGCGGCTACACAGATACGCAGTATTTT.

This clonotype was observed a few times. V gene TRBV12-3 or TRBV12-4 combines with J gene TRBJ2-1; TRBD2 agrees at 12 bases. Trimming at V came to 2 bases and at J to 9 bases, leaving 2 bases not matched to a gene. CDR3 length: 14 amino acids. CDR3 DNA sequence: TGTGCCAGCAGTTTATCTAGCGGGGGGGGTGAGCAGTTCTTC. It yields the protein CASSLSSGGGEQFF.

The chain is built from TRBV6-5 and TRBJ2-1, with 9 bases aligning to TRBD1. This CDR3 spans 14 amino acids. Germline V gene lookup returns CDR1 MNHEY and CDR2 SVGAGI. V lost 7 bases, J lost 7 bases, and 8 bases stayed unmatched. CDR3: CASNTGGLLNEQFF. The CDR3 region has the DNA TGTGCCAGCAACACAGGGGGCTTGTTGAATGAGCAGTTCTTC.

There are many counts of this clonotype. The J gene is TRBJ1-1, the V gene TRBV7-2; D ambiguous. This CDR3 has 12 amino acids. Germline V gives CDR1 SGHTA, CDR2 FQGNSA. The V end was cut by 5 bases, the J end by 4 bases, with 8 bases between. CDR3 in DNA: TGTGCCAGCAGCCCCCCGAGCACTGAAGCTTTCTTT. This encodes CASSPPSTEAFF.

This clonotype was seen only a few times. V gene TRBV30 combines with J gene TRBJ1-6, with 9 bases fitting TRBD1. Germline CDR1 GTSNPN, CDR2 SVGIG (reference sequence). The CDR3 totals 13 residues. The junction had 6 bases not matched to a gene; V was cut back by 7 bases and J by 8 bases. CDR3 sequence (DNA): TGTGCCTTAGGACAGGGGTCTGATTCACCCCTCCACTTT. This encodes CALGQGSDSPLHF.

This clonotype was detected ten times or more. J is TRBJ2-2 and V is TRBV7-2; D is undetermined. In germline, CDR1 is SGHTA, CDR2 FQGNSA. There are 14 residues in the CDR3. CDR3 sequence: CASLGVTNTGELFF. CDR3 nucleotides: TGTGCGAGCCTTGGGGTTACGAACACCGGGGAGCTGTTTTTT. The full variable domain, completed using reference TRBV7-2 and TRBJ2-2, is GAGVSQSPSNKVTEKGKDVELRCDPISGHTALYWYRQSLGQGLEFLIYFQGNSAPDKSGLPSDRFSAERTGGSVSTLTIQRTQQEDSAVYLCASLGVTNTGELFFGEGSRLTVL.

In this sample, this clonotype turned up many times. The J gene is TRBJ1-5, the V gene TRBV28; 9 positions match TRBD1. The J segment lost 2 bases and the V segment lost 3 bases, leaving 8 bases of the junction unmatched. Per germline, CDR1 MDHEN and CDR2 SYDVKM. CDR3 size: 17 residues. Here the CDR3 reads CASSFLGTGKGNQPQHF. The CDR3 DNA reads as TGTGCCAGCAGTTTCCTCGGGACAGGGAAGGGCAATCAGCCCCAGCATTTT.

In its sample, this clonotype was seen many times. The CDR3 DNA sequence: TGTGCCAGCAGCCCCGTTTCTGGGGGCAATGAGCAGTTCTTC. Translation: CASSPVSGGNEQFF. V usage is TRBV6-2 or TRBV6-3 and J usage is TRBJ2-1; D may match TRBD1 or TRBD2 (5 bases each). The CDR3 has 14 amino acids. V was trimmed by 6 bases and J by 6 bases, leaving 15 bases between them. Germline values: CDR1 MNHEY, CDR2 SVGEGT.

This clonotype has a count of ten or more. The chain couples TRBV2 to TRBJ1-1, with no clear D. Trimming removed 11 bases from V and 1 base from J, with 11 bases in between. The length of the CDR3 is 12 residues. Germline V lookup: CDR1 SNHLY, CDR2 FYNNEI. As DNA, the CDR3 is TGTGCCGGTAAAAACTGGAACACTGAAGCTTTCTTT. Translated, it gives CAGKNWNTEAFF.

This clonotype was counted only a few times. CDR3 coding DNA: TGTGCCAGCAGCCAAGTCAGCGGGGGGGCCGCTGAGCAGTTCTTC. Translating it yields CASSQVSGGAAEQFF. The rearrangement links TRBV14 to TRBJ2-1, with 10 bases that match TRBD2. With 1 base clipped from V and 9 bases from J, the junction kept 6 bases outside the gene matches. Germline CDR1 is SGHDN and CDR2 is FVKESK. The length of the CDR3 is 15 residues.

This clonotype was seen many times. The genes are TRBV19 and TRBJ2-7; 7 bases align to TRBD1. Trimming took 3 bases from V and 4 from J; bases not matched to a gene: 12. The CDR3 consists of 16 residues. Germline V gives CDR1 LNHDA, CDR2 SQIVND (reference sequence). The CDR3 protein is CASSIPTGRGLYEQYF. The CDR3 DNA reads TGTGCCAGTAGTATCCCGACCGGAAGGGGGCTATACGAGCAGTACTTC.

This clonotype was seen ten or more times. The J gene is TRBJ2-1, the V gene TRBV6-2 or TRBV6-3; TRBD1 is a possible D gene (6 bases). This CDR3 spans 14 amino acids. V shed 6 bases and J shed 2 bases, with 11 bases lying between them. The V gene's germline CDR1 is MNHEY and CDR2 SVGEGT. The CDR3 sequence: CASRSTGTYNEQFF. CDR3 nucleotide sequence: TGTGCCAGCAGGTCCACAGGGACCTACAATGAGCAGTTCTTC.

This clonotype was seen a few times. The CDR3 spells CASSYDPGGTKNIQYF. The CDR3 DNA reads as TGTGCCAGCAGTTACGACCCAGGGGGCACCAAAAACATTCAGTACTTC. The chain combines TRBV6-2 or TRBV6-3 with TRBJ2-4, with 8 bases matching TRBD1. V trimming: 2 bases; J trimming: 2 bases; junction bases outside the gene matches: 5. CDR1 MNHEY and CDR2 SVGEGT come from the germline V gene. The CDR3 loop spans 16 amino acids.

This clonotype occurred a few times. CDR3 sequence: CSARGPGQGVDYGYTF. For the CDR3, the DNA is TGCAGTGCTAGAGGCCCGGGACAGGGGGTAGACTATGGCTACACCTTC. This chain connects TRBV20-1 to TRBJ1-2; TRBD1 aligns across 11 bases. This CDR3 is 16 amino acids long. The germline V gene encodes CDR1 DFQATT and CDR2 SNEGSKA (reference sequence). V was pared by 1 base and J by 3 bases, with 7 bases of the junction left unmatched.

The table lists this clonotype with many counts. The gene calls are TRBV7-2 and TRBJ1-1, with D perhaps TRBD1 (6 bases). In germline, CDR1 is SGHTA, CDR2 FQGNSA. CDR3 size: 14 residues. V was cut by 5 bases and J by 4 bases, with 14 bases left in between. The CDR3 nucleotides read TGTGCCAGCAGCACCAAGATAGGGGGCACTGAAGCTTTCTTT. Translating gives CASSTKIGGTEAFF.

Note on this clonotype: A much larger clone lies a single base off, so this may be a read error. The chain recombines TRBV29-1 with TRBJ2-7; D unresolved. In germline, CDR1 is SQVTM, CDR2 ANQGSEA. CDR3 length equals 12 residues. CDR3 bases: TGCAGCGTTGCCCCCCAGCCCTACGAGCGGTACTTC. This sequence encodes CSVAPQPYERYF.

This clonotype came up a few times. The chain carries TRBV19 and TRBJ2-2; tentatively, D is TRBD1 or TRBD2 (5 bases each). The V end lost 6 bases, the J end lost 4 bases, and 9 bases lay between the germline ends. The CDR3 runs 13 residues. Germline CDR1 reads LNHDA; CDR2 reads SQIVND (reference sequence). Here the CDR3 DNA reads TGTGCCAGTAGGAAGGGGACCACCGGGGAGCTGTTTTTT. The encoded protein is CASRKGTTGELFF.

This clonotype came up many times. This rearrangement joins TRBV5-1 to TRBJ1-5, with D tentatively TRBD1 (5 bases). Germline V CDR1 and CDR2: SGHRS, YFSETQ. CDR3 length: 14 amino acids. Trimming pared 4 bases from V and 4 bases from J, leaving 12 bases between. The DNA of the CDR3 is TGCGCCAGCAGCGCGGGGACGGTTAATCAGCCCCAGCATTTT. Its protein is CASSAGTVNQPQHF.

This clonotype has more than one count but fewer than ten. The CDR3 DNA reads TGCGCCAGCAGCCAAGAAACCCAGGGTGTATTCGATACTGAAGCTTTCTTT. Translation gives CASSQETQGVFDTEAFF. The chain carries TRBV4-3 and TRBJ1-1, with TRBD1 as a possible D gene (5 bases). V shed 0 bases and J shed 5 bases, with 19 bases lying between them. CDR1 is LGHNA, CDR2 YSLEER, per germline. This CDR3 is 17 amino acids long.